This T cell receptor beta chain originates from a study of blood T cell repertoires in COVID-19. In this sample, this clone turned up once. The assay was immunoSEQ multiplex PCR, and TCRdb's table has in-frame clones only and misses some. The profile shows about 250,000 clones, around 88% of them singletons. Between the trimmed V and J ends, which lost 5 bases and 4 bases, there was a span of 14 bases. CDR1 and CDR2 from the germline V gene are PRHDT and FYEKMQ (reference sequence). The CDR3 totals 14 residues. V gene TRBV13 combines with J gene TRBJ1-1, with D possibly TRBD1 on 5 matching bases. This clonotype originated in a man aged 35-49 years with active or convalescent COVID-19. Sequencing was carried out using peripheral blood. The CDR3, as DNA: TGTGCCAGCAGCGAGCCCGACAGTAGCACTGAAGCTTTCTTT. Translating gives CASSEPDSSTEAFF.